This T cell receptor (beta chain) originates from a study of cytomegalovirus exposure and HLA in healthy donors. The V end lost 3 bases, the J end lost 0 bases, and 15 bases lay between the germline ends. Germline V lookup: CDR1 SEHNR, CDR2 FQNEAQ (reference sequence). The CDR3 contains 17 residues. 60 Vbeta and 13 Jbeta primers were used in PCR. Method: immunoSEQ multiplex PCR; TCRdb's copy keeps in-frame clones and lacks some. The sample holds 120,000 to 150,000 clones, roughly 76% seen once. Sample: PBMCs. The rearrangement joins TRBV7-9 to TRBJ1-3; unclear D gene. This receptor was taken from a woman aged 25-40 years in good health and CMV-seronegative. The DNA of the CDR3 is TGTGCCAGCAGCTTCAAGCAAACGGAGAGCTCTGGAAACACCATATATTTT. It yields the protein CASSFKQTESSGNTIYF.